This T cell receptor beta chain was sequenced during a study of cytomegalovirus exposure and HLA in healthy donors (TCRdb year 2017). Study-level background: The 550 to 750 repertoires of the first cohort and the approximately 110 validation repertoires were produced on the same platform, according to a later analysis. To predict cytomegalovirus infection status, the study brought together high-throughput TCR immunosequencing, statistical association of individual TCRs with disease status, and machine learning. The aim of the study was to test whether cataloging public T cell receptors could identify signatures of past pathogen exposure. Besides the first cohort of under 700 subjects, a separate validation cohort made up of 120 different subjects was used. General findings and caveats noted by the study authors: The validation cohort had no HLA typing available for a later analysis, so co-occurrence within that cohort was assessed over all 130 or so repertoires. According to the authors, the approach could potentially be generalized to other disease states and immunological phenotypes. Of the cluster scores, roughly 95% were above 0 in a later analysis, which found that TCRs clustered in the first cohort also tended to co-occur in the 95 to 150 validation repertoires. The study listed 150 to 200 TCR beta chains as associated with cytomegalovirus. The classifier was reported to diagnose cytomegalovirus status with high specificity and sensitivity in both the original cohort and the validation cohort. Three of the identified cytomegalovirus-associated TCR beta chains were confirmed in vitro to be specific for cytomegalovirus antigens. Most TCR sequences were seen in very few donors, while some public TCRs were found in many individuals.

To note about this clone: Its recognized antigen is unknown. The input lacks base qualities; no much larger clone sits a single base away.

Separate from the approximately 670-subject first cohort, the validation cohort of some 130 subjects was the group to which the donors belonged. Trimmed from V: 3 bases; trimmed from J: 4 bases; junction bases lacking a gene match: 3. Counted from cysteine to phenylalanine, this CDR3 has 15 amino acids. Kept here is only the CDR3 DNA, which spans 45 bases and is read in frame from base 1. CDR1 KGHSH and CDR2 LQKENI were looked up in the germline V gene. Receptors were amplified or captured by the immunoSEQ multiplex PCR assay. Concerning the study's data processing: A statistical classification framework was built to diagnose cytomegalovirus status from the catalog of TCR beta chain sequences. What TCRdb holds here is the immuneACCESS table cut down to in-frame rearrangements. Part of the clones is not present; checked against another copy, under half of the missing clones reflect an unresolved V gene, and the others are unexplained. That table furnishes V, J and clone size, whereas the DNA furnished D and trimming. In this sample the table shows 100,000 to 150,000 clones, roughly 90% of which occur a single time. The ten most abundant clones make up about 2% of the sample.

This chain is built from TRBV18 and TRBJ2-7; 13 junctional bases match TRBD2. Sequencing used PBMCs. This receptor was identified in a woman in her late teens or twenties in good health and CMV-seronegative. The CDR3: CASSPGLAGLYEQYF. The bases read TGTGCCAGCTCACCGGGACTAGCGGGATTATACGAGCAGTACTTC.